A selection of T cell receptor beta chains follows, all from one sample in a study of blood T cell repertoires in COVID-19. TCRdb's copy holds only in-frame clones and misses some; the assay was immunoSEQ multiplex PCR. The table shows 70,000 or so clones, with approximately 79% occurring only once. Source material: peripheral blood. The source is a man in his sixties with acute or convalescent COVID-19. The CDR3 runs from the conserved cysteine through the conserved F or W. The D gene is left open where the match is weak. Some rows mark clone size as missing; the rest say once, few, many or name a class of expanded clone.

D,V,J,size,DNA,CDR3
-,TRBV29-1,TRBJ1-3,-,TGCAGCGTTGGGGGAGCTGGAAACACCATATATTTT,CSVGGAGNTIYF
-,TRBV5-1,TRBJ1-2,-,TGCGCCAGCAGCGACACAGGGAACTATGGCTACACCTTC,CASSDTGNYGYTF
TRBD1,TRBV5-8,TRBJ1-5,-,TGTGCCAGCAGCCCAGACGGGACAGCCGATAGCAATCAGCCCCAGCATTTT,CASSPDGTADSNQPQHF
-,TRBV7-2,TRBJ2-7,-,TGTGCCAGCAGCTTGGCGGGGTTGAACTACGAGCAGTACTTC,CASSLAGLNYEQYF
-,TRBV7-6,TRBJ1-5,-,TGTGCCAGCAGCTTGGGGGGAGGCAATCAGCCCCAGCATTTT,CASSLGGGNQPQHF
-,TRBV7-2,TRBJ1-1,medium-sized,TGTGCCAGCAGCTTAGTCTACCGGGGAGATAGGGACACTGAAGCTTTCTTT,CASSLVYRGDRDTEAFF
TRBD1,TRBV30,TRBJ1-1,-,TGTGCCTGGAGCCACAGGGGTCGGGGCACTGAAGCTTTCTTT,CAWSHRGRGTEAFF
TRBD1,TRBV18,TRBJ2-7,-,TGTGCCAGCTCACCACCCACGGGACAGACCTACGAGCAGTACTTC,CASSPPTGQTYEQYF
TRBD1,TRBV6-5,TRBJ1-2,once,TGTGCCAGCCATGACTCCGGGACAGGATCGATCGGCTACACCTTC,CASHDSGTGSIGYTF
-,TRBV19,TRBJ1-4,-,TGTGCCAGTACCGAAATCTCCGGATTATCAGGAAAACTGTTTTTT,CASTEISGLSGKLFF
-,TRBV28,TRBJ2-5,-,TGTGCCAGCAGTCACATCGGACTGACGGTTTTACTAAGCCGAGGGGAGACCCAGTACTTC,CASSHIGLTVLLSRGETQYF
-,TRBV11-2,TRBJ1-2,once,TGTGCCAGCAGTCCGACAGTGAGGTCGGTGGATGGCTACACCTTC,CASSPTVRSVDGYTF
-,TRBV6-4,TRBJ2-2,-,TGTGCCAGCAGTGACTCGGAGGACGGGGAGCTGTTTTTT,CASSDSEDGELFF
TRBD1,TRBV18,TRBJ1-6,-,TGTGCCAGCTCACCACAAACAGGGGAGGATAATTCACCCCTCCACTTT,CASSPQTGEDNSPLHF
-,TRBV11-2,TRBJ2-2,-,TGTGCCAGCAGCTTAGACCTAGCTACCGGGGAGCTGTTTTTT,CASSLDLATGELFF